This is a list of T cell receptor beta chains from one sample in a study of T cells in Graves' hyperthyroidism and ophthalmopathy. One entry per CDR3 protein, called by TCRdb with MiXCR from the multiplex PCR reads. The sample carries 500,000 to 550,000 distinct CDR3 sequences, less than 25% recorded once. Sequenced material: blood. The receptor source for this set is a man between 18 and 35 years old with Graves' hyperthyroidism. CDR3s include the opening cysteine and the closing phenylalanine or tryptophan. D genes are given only for firm matches. Part of the rows lack a size; the others show once, few, many or a class for expanded clones.

d_call	j_call	v_call	clone_size	cdr3_nt	cdr3_aa
.	TRBJ2-4	TRBV5-1	.	TGCGCCAGCAGCTCAGACAGACCCCTAGCCAAAAACATTCAGTACTTC	CASSSDRPLAKNIQYF
.	TRBJ2-7	TRBV19	many	TGTGCCAGTAGTATATCGGAGGGAAACTACGAGCAGTACTTC	CASSISEGNYEQYF
.	TRBJ2-7	TRBV12-3/TRBV12-4	many	TGTGCCAGCAGTCGCCGGTACGAGCAGTACTTC	CASSRRYEQYF
TRBD1	TRBJ1-5	TRBV6-5	many	TGTGCCAGCAGTTACCCCCCCGGGGGAGGGGGCGGTCAGCCCCAGCATTTT	CASSYPPGGGGGQPQHF
TRBD1	TRBJ2-2	TRBV10-1	.	TGCGCCAGCAGTGACCGGACAGGGGGCAACACCGGGGAGCTGTTTTTT	CASSDRTGGNTGELFF
TRBD1	TRBJ1-5	TRBV30	once	TGTGCCTGGAGTGACAGGGGCGAGCAGCCCCAGCATTTT	CAWSDRGEQPQHF
TRBD1	TRBJ1-2	TRBV15	many	TGTGCCACCAGCTCCAGACGGACAGGGAACGGCTACACCTTC	CATSSRRTGNGYTF
TRBD2	TRBJ2-5	TRBV6-5	many	TGTGCCAGCAGTTACGCGGGGGGCAGACCATACTTC	CASSYAGGRPYF
TRBD1	TRBJ1-5	TRBV28	many	TGTGCCAGCAGTTTAGTTGACAGGGCAGATCAGCCCCAGCATTTT	CASSLVDRADQPQHF
.	TRBJ1-1	TRBV20-1	many	TGCAGTGCTAGTTCCGATCTGAACACTGAAGCTTTCTTT	CSASSDLNTEAFF
TRBD1	TRBJ2-5	TRBV6-2/TRBV6-3	many	TGTGCCAGCAGTCCTACAGGGGTCCAAGAGACCCAGTACTTC	CASSPTGVQETQYF
.	TRBJ1-2	TRBV12-3/TRBV12-4	many	TGTGCCAGCAGTTTGGCAGAGTTCTATGGCTACACCTTC	CASSLAEFYGYTF
.	TRBJ1-6	TRBV12-3/TRBV12-4	many	TGTGCCAGCAGTACCGGACAGAATAATTCACCCCTCCACTTT	CASSTGQNNSPLHF
.	TRBJ1-2	TRBV25-1	few	TGTGCCAGCAGTGAATCGGCGCAGGAAACTAACTATGGCTACACCTTC	CASSESAQETNYGYTF
.	TRBJ2-2	TRBV15	.	TGTGCCACCAGCAGAGATGGAGTCAGTGCGAACACCGGGGAGCTGTTTTTT	CATSRDGVSANTGELFF
TRBD2	TRBJ2-4	TRBV6-1	many	TGTGCCAGCAGTGTAGGGTCTAGCGGGGGGTGGAGCATTCAGTACTTC	CASSVGSSGGWSIQYF
.	TRBJ2-7	TRBV6-5	many	TGTGCCAGCAGTTACGGGGCAGGGGCCGGCGAGCAGTACTTC	CASSYGAGAGEQYF
.	TRBJ1-1	TRBV19	many	TGTGCCAGTAGATCCCCTGGGGAAGAAGCTTTCTTT	CASRSPGEEAFF
.	TRBJ1-5	TRBV27	many	TGTGCCAGCGCAGAGGGGTTCAGCAATCAGCCCCAGCATTTT	CASAEGFSNQPQHF
.	TRBJ2-5	TRBV25-1	many	TGTGCCAGCAGTGAGGGGTTACACCAAGAGACCCAGTACTTC	CASSEGLHQETQYF
.	TRBJ2-6	TRBV5-1	many	TGCGCCAGCAGCGCCCGACAGGACTCTGGGGCCAACGTCCTGACTTTC	CASSARQDSGANVLTF
.	TRBJ1-2	TRBV6-1	many	TGTGCCAGCAGTGAAGGGACAGTATTTGGCTACACCTTC	CASSEGTVFGYTF
.	TRBJ2-2	TRBV27	many	TGTGCCAGCAGTTTAGCGGGGAGTACCGGGGAGCTGTTTTTT	CASSLAGSTGELFF
TRBD2	TRBJ2-7	TRBV4-1	many	TGCGCCAGCAGCCAAGTAGCGGGGGGGCCTGGCGAGCAGTACTTC	CASSQVAGGPGEQYF
.	TRBJ2-2	TRBV24-1	few	TGTGCCACCCGCGCTAACCCAGCGGCGAACACCGGGGAGCTGTTTTTT	CATRANPAANTGELFF
TRBD1	TRBJ1-6	TRBV20-1	.	TGCAGTGCAATCCCCCGGGACAGCTATAATTCACCCCTCCACTTT	CSAIPRDSYNSPLHF
.	TRBJ2-7	TRBV6-1	.	TGTGCCAGCAGTGAAGAATCGGGACGCTTCTCCTACGAGCAGTACTTC	CASSEESGRFSYEQYF
TRBD1	TRBJ2-7	TRBV11-1	.	TGTGCCAGCAGCCCCGAGGGACAGGGCTACGAGCAGTACTTC	CASSPEGQGYEQYF
.	TRBJ2-7	TRBV30	.	TGTGCCTGGGGCGGGACAGACTACGAGCAGTACTTC	CAWGGTDYEQYF
.	TRBJ1-1	TRBV6-1	many	TGTGCCAGCAGCGCCGAAACCTCACAGCTTGAAGCTTTCTTT	CASSAETSQLEAFF
TRBD1	TRBJ1-4	TRBV2	.	TGTGCCAGCAAAGGGACAGGGGTTGAAAAACTGTTTTTT	CASKGTGVEKLFF
.	TRBJ2-6	TRBV6-1	many	TGTGCCAGCAGTGGTTTCAGGGCGTCCGGGGCCAACGTCCTGACTTTC	CASSGFRASGANVLTF
TRBD1	TRBJ1-1	TRBV6-1	many	TGTGCCAGCAGTGCCCTACAGGGGAGTGCTGAAGCTTTCTTT	CASSALQGSAEAFF
TRBD1	TRBJ2-7	TRBV6-5	many	TGTGCCAGCAGTTTCGACAGGGGAGACTCCTACGAGCAGTACTTC	CASSFDRGDSYEQYF
.	TRBJ1-5	TRBV19	few	TGTGCCAGTAGTATAGACGGGGGGTACGGCAATCAGCCCCAGCATTTT	CASSIDGGYGNQPQHF
.	TRBJ1-1	TRBV6-2/TRBV6-3	many	TGTGCCAGCAGTATGATACAGGGATTTGGGAACACTGAAGCTTTCTTT	CASSMIQGFGNTEAFF
.	TRBJ2-5	TRBV6-1	.	TGTGCCAGCAGCCACCAACCGGGAGCAGATACCCAGTACTTC	CASSHQPGADTQYF
.	TRBJ2-7	TRBV11-2	.	TGTGCCAGCAGCTTTCCGGGGTCTTCCTACGAGCAGTACTTC	CASSFPGSSYEQYF
.	TRBJ2-5	TRBV6-1	.	TGTGCCAGCAGCGAGACGGCTCTCCAAGAGACCCAGTACTTC	CASSETALQETQYF
.	TRBJ2-2	TRBV29-1	.	TGCAGCGTTAGCAAAAGGGCCGGGGAGCTGTTTTTT	CSVSKRAGELFF
.	TRBJ1-1	TRBV29-1	many	TGCAGCGTTGATCCATGGACCTCGAACACTGAAGCTTTCTTT	CSVDPWTSNTEAFF
.	TRBJ2-7	TRBV28	.	TGTGCCAGCAGTTTTCTGGGCAGCACCTACGAGCAGTACTTC	CASSFLGSTYEQYF
.	TRBJ1-2	TRBV24-1	many	TGTGCCACCAGTGGGGGCGCGGGCTATGGCTACACCTTC	CATSGGAGYGYTF
.	TRBJ2-5	TRBV6-1	.	TGTGCCAGCAGCCAAGGACCTGGGGAGACCCAGTACTTC	CASSQGPGETQYF
.	TRBJ1-5	TRBV28	.	TGTGCCAGCAGCATAAGGGGTCCTTATAGCGATCAGCCTCAGCATTTT	CASSIRGPYSDQPQHF
.	TRBJ1-5	TRBV12-3/TRBV12-4	.	TGTGCCAGCAGTTTTCGTGCCAATAGCAATCAGCCCCAGCATTTT	CASSFRANSNQPQHF
.	TRBJ1-2	TRBV15	few	TGTGCCACCAGCAGAGATTCGGGGGCTGGCTACACCTTC	CATSRDSGAGYTF
.	TRBJ2-2	TRBV9	many	TGTGCCAGCAGCGTAGATTCAGGGATGAACACCGGGGAGCTGTTTTTT	CASSVDSGMNTGELFF
.	TRBJ1-2	TRBV28	many	TGTGCCAGCAGCTACCGGGGGGGCGACTATGGCTACACCTTC	CASSYRGGDYGYTF